This T cell receptor beta chain is from a study of control samples from healthy donors and cancer patients. Profiling relied on immunoSEQ multiplex PCR, and the TCRdb table lists in-frame clones only, not all of them. The sample has roughly 80,000 clones; nearly 90% are singletons. CDR3 size: 13 residues. CDR1 and CDR2 from the germline V gene are MNHEY and SVGAGI. The V end lost 6 bases, the J end lost 7 bases, and 12 bases lay between the germline ends. This clonotype was obtained from a man in his fifties or sixties in good health. The chain combines TRBV6-5 with TRBJ2-2; D gene ambiguous. The sequencing sample was made of blood. The CDR3 DNA reads TGTGCCAGCAGAAACGAGCGTAACGGGGAGCTGTTTTTT. Its translation is CASRNERNGELFF.